The present entry profiles one TCR beta chain with its context. Just one base apart from a much larger clone, this may be a read error. The record originates from a study of Graves' ophthalmopathy and Graves' hyperthyroidism. TCR beta CDR3 amplification used RNA transcripts. Second-round multiplex PCR followed a first-round RT-PCR using HTBI primers. TCRdb reprocessed the multiplex PCR reads via MiXCR and lists one record per CDR3 protein. The sample shows a few hundred thousand distinct CDR3 sequences, 20% to 25% of them seen only once. The germline V gene encodes CDR1 MNHNS and CDR2 SASEGT. This CDR3 region has 15 residues.

The rearrangement links TRBV6-1 to TRBJ1-6; 9 bases are shared with TRBD1. The sequenced sample was peripheral blood. The receptor comes from a young woman with stable Graves' hyperthyroidism. The CDR3 spells CASSHPPDRGSHLHF. The CDR3 region has the DNA TGTGCCAGCAGCCATCCACCGGACAGGGGTTCACACCTCCACTTT.